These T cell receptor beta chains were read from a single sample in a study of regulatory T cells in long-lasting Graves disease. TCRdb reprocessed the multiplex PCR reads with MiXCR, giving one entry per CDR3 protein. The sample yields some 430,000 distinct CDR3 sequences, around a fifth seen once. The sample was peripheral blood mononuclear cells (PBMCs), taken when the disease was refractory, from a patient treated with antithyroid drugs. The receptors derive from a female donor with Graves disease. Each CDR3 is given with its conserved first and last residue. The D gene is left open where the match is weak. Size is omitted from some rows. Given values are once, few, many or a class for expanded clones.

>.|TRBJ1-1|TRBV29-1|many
TGCAGCGTTGAAACGGGGAACACTGAAGCTTTCTTT
CSVETGNTEAFF
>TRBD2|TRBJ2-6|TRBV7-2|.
TGTGCCAGCAGCTTAGTATTAGCGGGAGCGTCTGGGGCCAACGTCCTGACTTTC
CASSLVLAGASGANVLTF
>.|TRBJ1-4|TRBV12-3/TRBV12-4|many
TGTGCCAGCAGTTTCTCGACAGACGAAAAACTGTTTTTT
CASSFSTDEKLFF
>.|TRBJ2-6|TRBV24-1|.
TGTGCCACCAGATCCTCTGGGGCCAACGTCCTGACTTTC
CATRSSGANVLTF
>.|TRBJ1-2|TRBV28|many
TGTGCCAGCAGTCCCCGGGAGTTTTATAACTATGGCTACACCTTC
CASSPREFYNYGYTF
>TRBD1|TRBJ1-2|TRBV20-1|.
TGCAGTGCTAGCCTACAGGGGGGTTATTATGGCTACACCTTC
CSASLQGGYYGYTF
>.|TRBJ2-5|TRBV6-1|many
TGTGCCAGCAGTGAGGAGCCCCAGGGGACCCAGTACTTC
CASSEEPQGTQYF
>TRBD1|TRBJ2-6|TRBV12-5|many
TGTGCTAGTGGTTTGACACACAGGGGTACGGTCTTTCCTGGGGCCAACGTCCTGACTTTC
CASGLTHRGTVFPGANVLTF
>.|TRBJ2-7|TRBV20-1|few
TGCAGTGCCCTCGGGACTGACTCCTACGAGCAGTACTTC
CSALGTDSYEQYF
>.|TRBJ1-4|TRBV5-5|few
TGTGCCAGCAGCCCGGTGGGGCAGGCTATTCGGGAAAAACTGTTTTTT
CASSPVGQAIREKLFF
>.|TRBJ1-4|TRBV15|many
TGTGCCACCAGCCCTTCCGCAACTAATGAAAAACTGTTTTTT
CATSPSATNEKLFF
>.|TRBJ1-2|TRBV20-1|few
TGCAGTGCCCGACCCCCTGCGGGGGGAGGCTACACCTTC
CSARPPAGGGYTF
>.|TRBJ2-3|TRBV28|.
TGTGCCAGCACAAACCCCCTGGGCCGCTATTCAGATACGCAGTATTTT
CASTNPLGRYSDTQYF
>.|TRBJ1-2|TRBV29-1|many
TGCAGCGTCGACGAGGGGAGCCCGTGGGATGGCTACACCTTC
CSVDEGSPWDGYTF
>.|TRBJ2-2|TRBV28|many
TGTGCCAGCAGCCGATCAATCTGGGGCACCGGGGAGCTGTTTTTT
CASSRSIWGTGELFF
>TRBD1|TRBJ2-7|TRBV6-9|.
TGTGCCAGCAGTTACGGAGGGACAGGTGACTACGAGCAGTACTTC
CASSYGGTGDYEQYF
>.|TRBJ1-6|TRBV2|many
TGTGCCAGTCGGTCGGACGGTGAAAATTCACCCCTCCACTTT
CASRSDGENSPLHF
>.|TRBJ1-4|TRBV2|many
TGTGCCATCCGAGAAGCCGCAACTGGAATGCTGTTTTTT
CAIREAATGMLFF
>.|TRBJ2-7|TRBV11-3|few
TGTGCCAGCAGCAAACGGAACGCTCCCTCCTACGAGCAGTACTTC
CASSKRNAPSYEQYF
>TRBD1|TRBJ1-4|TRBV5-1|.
TGTGCCAGCAGCTCGGACGGCGGACAGGGTGAAAAACTGTTTTTT
CASSSDGGQGEKLFF
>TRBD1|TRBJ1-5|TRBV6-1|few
TGTGCCAGCAGGTTGACAGGGGGGGGTCAGCCCCAGCATTTT
CASRLTGGGQPQHF
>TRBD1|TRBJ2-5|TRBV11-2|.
TGTGCCAGCAGCTTAGTAGGGGACAGCTTACAAGAGACCCAGTACTTC
CASSLVGDSLQETQYF
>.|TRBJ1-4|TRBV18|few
TGTGCCAGCTCACCAAGACGGGATAAAAAACTGTTTTTT
CASSPRRDKKLFF
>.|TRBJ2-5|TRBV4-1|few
TGCGCCAGCAGCTTTCAGAGTAACGGGGAGACCCAGTACTTC
CASSFQSNGETQYF
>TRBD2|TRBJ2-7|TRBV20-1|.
TGCAGTGCTCCTAGCGGGAGGGCGTCCTACGAGCAGTACTTC
CSAPSGRASYEQYF
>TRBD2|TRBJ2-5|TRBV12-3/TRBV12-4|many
TGTGCCAGCAGTTTCCGGGACTACACCCAAGAGACCCAGTACTTC
CASSFRDYTQETQYF
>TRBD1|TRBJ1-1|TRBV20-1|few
TGCAGTGCTCTGACAGGGGTGAACACTGAAGCTTTCTTT
CSALTGVNTEAFF
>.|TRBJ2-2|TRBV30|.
TGTGCCTGGAGTGTACAACGGCGGACCGGGGAGCTGTTTTTT
CAWSVQRRTGELFF
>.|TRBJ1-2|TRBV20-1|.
TGCAGTGCCCCCGGGGCGACTGCCCATGGCTACGCCTTC
CSAPGATAHGYAF
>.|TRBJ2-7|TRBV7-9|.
TGTGCCAGCAGCCCCACCTGGGGTGTCTCCTACGAGCAGTACTTC
CASSPTWGVSYEQYF
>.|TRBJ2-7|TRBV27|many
TGTGCCAGCAGTCCCCGGGAGACAAAAACCTACGAGCAGTACTTC
CASSPRETKTYEQYF
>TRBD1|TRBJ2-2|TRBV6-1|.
TGTGCCAGCAGCCCCCCGGGACAGGGTGGCGCCGGGGAGCTGTTTTTT
CASSPPGQGGAGELFF
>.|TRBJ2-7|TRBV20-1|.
TGCAGTGCTAGAGATGGGGGATACGAGCAGTACTTC
CSARDGGYEQYF
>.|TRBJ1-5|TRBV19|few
TGTGCCGGCGGGGGTGGCAGCAATCAGCCCCAGCATTTT
CAGGGGSNQPQHF
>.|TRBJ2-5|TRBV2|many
TGTGCCAGCAGCGCAATGAAGGGGACGAACCAAGAGACCCAGTACTTC
CASSAMKGTNQETQYF